This TCR beta chain comes out of a study of T-cell memory formation after mild COVID-19. TCRdb reprocessed the 5' RACE reads via MiXCR and lists one record per CDR3 protein. This sample has around 370,000 distinct CDR3 sequences; around 20% occur once, and the top ten carry about an eighth. The origin of this receptor is an adult woman who had mild COVID-19 (a few samples of this study predate the infection). Cell type and time point are not known. Material for sequencing was PBMCs or a T cell subset sorted from them (not recorded which).

CDR3 sequence reads: CASSLAGGGSYNEQFF. CDR3 nucleotides: TGTGCCAGCAGCTTAGCTGGGGGTGGTTCCTACAATGAGCAGTTCTTC. The chain is built from TRBV7-6 and TRBJ2-1; D possibly matches TRBD1 or TRBD2 (5 bases each). V lost 0 bases and J 1 base, leaving 10 bases between the germline ends. This CDR3 is built from 16 residues. Germline CDR1 is SGHVS and CDR2 is FNYEAQ. Complete variable domain (other parts from reference TRBV7-6 and TRBJ2-1): GAGVSQSPRYKVTKRGQDVALRCDPISGHVSLYWYRQALGQGPEFLTYFNYEAQQDKSGLPNDRFSAERPEGSISTLTIQRTEQRDSAMYRCASSLAGGGSYNEQFFGPGTRLTVL.